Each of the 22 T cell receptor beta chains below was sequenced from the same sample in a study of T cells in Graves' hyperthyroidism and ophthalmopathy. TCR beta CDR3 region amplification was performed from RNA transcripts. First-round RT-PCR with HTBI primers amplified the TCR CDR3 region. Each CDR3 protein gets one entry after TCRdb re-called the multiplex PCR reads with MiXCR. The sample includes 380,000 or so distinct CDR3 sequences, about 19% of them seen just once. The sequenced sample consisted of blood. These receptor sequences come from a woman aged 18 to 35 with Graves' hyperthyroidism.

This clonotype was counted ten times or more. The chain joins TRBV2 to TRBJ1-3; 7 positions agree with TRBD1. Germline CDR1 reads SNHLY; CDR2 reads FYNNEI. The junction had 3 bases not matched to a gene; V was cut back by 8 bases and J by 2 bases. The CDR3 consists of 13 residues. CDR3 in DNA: TGTGCCAGCGCCCAGGGGGCTGGAAACACCATATATTTT. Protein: CASAQGAGNTIYF.

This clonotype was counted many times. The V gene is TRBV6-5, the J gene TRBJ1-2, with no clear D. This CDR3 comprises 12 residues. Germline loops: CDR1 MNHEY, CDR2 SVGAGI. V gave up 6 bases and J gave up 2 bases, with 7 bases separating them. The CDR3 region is CASRQRNYGYTF. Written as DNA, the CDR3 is TGTGCCAGCAGGCAGAGGAACTATGGCTACACCTTC.

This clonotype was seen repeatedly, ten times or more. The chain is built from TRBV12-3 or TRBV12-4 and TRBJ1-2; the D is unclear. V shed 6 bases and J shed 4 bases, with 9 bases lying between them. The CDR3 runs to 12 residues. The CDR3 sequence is CASSDRSYGYTF. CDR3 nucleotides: TGTGCCAGCAGCGACCGATCCTATGGCTACACCTTC.

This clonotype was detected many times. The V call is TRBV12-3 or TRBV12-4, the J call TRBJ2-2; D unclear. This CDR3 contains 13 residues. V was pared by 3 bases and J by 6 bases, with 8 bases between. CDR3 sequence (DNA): TGTGCCAGCAGTTTTAGGACCGCCGGGGAGCTGTTTTTT. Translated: CASSFRTAGELFF.

The CDR3 here is CSARGLAGRGIQETQYF. The CDR3, as DNA: TGCAGTGCTAGAGGGTTAGCGGGGAGGGGGATCCAAGAGACCCAGTACTTC. The chain recombines TRBV20-1 with TRBJ2-5; TRBD2 matches 8 bases. Unmatched junction bases numbered 11, after V lost 1 base and J lost 1 base. The CDR3 spans 17 residues. CDR1 and CDR2 (germline): DFQATT, SNEGSKA (reference sequence).

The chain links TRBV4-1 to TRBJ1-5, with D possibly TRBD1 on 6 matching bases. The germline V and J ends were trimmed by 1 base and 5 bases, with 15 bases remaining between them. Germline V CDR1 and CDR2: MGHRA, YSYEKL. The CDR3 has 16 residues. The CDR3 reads CASSQGAGRGHQPQHF. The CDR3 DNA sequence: TGCGCCAGCAGCCAAGGGGCGGGACGGGGGCATCAGCCCCAGCATTTT.

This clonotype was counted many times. CDR3 DNA: TGTGCCAGCAGTCAGGGGCCGCGTCCGACCGGGGAGCTGTTTTTT. This sequence encodes CASSQGPRPTGELFF. V usage is TRBV6-1 and J usage is TRBJ2-2; TRBD1 might be the D (6 bases). Trimming removed 5 bases from V and 5 bases from J, with 15 bases in between. The CDR3 sequence is 15 residues long. The V gene's germline CDR1 is MNHNS and CDR2 SASEGT.

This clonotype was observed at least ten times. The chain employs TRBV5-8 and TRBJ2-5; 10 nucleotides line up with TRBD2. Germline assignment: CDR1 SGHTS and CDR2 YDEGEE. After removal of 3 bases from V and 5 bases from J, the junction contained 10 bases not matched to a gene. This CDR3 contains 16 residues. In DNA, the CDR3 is TGTGCCAGCAGCTCCCCCCTAGCGGGGGTTAGGGAGACCCAGTACTTC. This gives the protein CASSSPLAGVRETQYF.

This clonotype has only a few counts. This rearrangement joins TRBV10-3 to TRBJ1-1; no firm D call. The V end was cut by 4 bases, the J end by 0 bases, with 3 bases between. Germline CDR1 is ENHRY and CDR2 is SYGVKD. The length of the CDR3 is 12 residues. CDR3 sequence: CAISVLNTEAFF. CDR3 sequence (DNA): TGTGCCATCAGTGTCCTGAACACTGAAGCTTTCTTT.

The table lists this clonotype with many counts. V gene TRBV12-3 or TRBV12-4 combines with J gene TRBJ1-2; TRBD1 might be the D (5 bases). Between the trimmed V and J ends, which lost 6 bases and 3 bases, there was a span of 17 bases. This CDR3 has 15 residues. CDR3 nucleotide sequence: TGTGCCAGCAGCCCGGGACGGGGTCTATACTATGGCTACACCTTC. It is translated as CASSPGRGLYYGYTF.

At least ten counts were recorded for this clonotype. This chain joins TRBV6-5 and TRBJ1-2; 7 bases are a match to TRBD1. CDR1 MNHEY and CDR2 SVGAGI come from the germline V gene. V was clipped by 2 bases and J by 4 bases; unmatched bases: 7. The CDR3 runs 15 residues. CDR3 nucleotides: TGTGCCAGCAGTTACACCGGCGACAGGGCCTATGGCTACACCTTC. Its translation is CASSYTGDRAYGYTF.

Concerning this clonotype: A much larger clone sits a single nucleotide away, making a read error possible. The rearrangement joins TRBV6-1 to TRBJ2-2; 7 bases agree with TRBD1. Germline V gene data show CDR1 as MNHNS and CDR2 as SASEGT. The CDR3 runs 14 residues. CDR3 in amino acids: CASSEAGGAGQLFF. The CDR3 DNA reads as TGTGCCAGCAGTGAGGCAGGGGGAGCCGGGCAGCTGTTTTTT.

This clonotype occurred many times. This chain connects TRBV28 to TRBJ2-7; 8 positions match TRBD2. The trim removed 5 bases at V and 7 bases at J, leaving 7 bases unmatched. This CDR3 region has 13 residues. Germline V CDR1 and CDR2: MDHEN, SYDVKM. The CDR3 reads CASSPGTSREQYF. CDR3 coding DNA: TGTGCCAGCAGTCCCGGGACTAGTCGTGAGCAGTACTTC. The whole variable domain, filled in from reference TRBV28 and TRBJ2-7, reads DVKVTQSSRYLVKRTGEKVFLECVQDMDHENMFWYRQDPGLGLRLIYFSYDVKMKEKGDIPEGYSVSREKKERFSLILESASTNQTSMYLCASSPGTSREQYFGPGTRLTVT.

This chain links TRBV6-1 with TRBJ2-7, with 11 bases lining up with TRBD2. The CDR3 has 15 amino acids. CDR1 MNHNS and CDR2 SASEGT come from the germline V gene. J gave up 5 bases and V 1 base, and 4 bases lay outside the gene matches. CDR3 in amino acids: CASSEGLAGFHEQYF. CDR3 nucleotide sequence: TGTGCCAGCAGTGAAGGACTAGCGGGATTCCACGAGCAGTACTTC.

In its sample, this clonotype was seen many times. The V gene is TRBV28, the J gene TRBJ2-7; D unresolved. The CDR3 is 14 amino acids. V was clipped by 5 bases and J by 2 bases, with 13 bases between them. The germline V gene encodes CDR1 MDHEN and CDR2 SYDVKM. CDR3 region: CASSIPRQTYEQYF. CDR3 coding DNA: TGTGCCAGCAGTATACCCCGGCAGACCTACGAGCAGTACTTC. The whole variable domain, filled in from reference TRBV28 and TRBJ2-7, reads DVKVTQSSRYLVKRTGEKVFLECVQDMDHENMFWYRQDPGLGLRLIYFSYDVKMKEKGDIPEGYSVSREKKERFSLILESASTNQTSMYLCASSIPRQTYEQYFGPGTRLTVT.

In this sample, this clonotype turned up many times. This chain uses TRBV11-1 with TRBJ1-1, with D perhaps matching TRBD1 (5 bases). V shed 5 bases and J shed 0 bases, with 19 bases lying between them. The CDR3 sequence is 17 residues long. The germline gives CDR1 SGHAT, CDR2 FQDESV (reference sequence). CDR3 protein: CASSPRQRYGVNTEAFF. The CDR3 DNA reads TGTGCCAGCAGCCCGCGACAGAGGTACGGGGTGAACACTGAAGCTTTCTTT.

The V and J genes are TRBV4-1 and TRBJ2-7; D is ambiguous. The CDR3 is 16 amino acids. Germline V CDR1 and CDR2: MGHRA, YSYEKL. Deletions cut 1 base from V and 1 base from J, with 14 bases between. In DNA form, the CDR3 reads TGCGCCAGCAGCCAAGTCGAGGCCGATTCTTCCTACGAGCAGTACTTC. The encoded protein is CASSQVEADSSYEQYF.

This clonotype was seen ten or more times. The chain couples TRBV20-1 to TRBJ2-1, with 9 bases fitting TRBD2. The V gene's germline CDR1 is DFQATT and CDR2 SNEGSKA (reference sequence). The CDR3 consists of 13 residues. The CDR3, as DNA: TGCAGAGCGAGGCGACTAGCGGACAATGAGCAGTTCTTC. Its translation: CRARRLADNEQFF.

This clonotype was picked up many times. The CDR3 region is CVSQGAAGNTIYF. The CDR3 coding sequence is TGTGTTAGCCAAGGGGCAGCTGGAAACACCATATATTTT. The chain links TRBV6-5 to TRBJ1-3, with D perhaps TRBD1 (5 bases). Per the germline V gene, CDR1 is MNHEY and CDR2 is SVGAGI. The CDR3 runs 13 residues.

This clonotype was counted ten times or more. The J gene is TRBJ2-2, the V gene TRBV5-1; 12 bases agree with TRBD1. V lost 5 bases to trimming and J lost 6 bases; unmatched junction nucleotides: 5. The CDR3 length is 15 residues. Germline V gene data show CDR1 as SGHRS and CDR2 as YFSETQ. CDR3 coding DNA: TGCGCCAGCAGGTCCGGGACAGGGGGCTCCGGGGAGCTGTTTTTT. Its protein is CASRSGTGGSGELFF.

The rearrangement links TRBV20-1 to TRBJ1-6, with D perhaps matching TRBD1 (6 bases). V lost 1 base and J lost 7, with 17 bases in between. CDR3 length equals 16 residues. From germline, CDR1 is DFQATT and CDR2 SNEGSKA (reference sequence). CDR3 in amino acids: CSARGEDSPLNSPLHF. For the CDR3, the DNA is TGCAGTGCTAGAGGGGAGGACAGCCCCCTAAATTCACCCCTCCACTTT.

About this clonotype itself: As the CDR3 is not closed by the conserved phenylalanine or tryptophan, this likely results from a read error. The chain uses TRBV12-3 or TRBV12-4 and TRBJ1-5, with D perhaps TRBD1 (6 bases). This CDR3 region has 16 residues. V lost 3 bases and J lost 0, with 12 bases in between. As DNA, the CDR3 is TGTGCCAGCAGTTTCACAGGGCCATATAGCAATCAGCCCCAGCATGTG. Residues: CASSFTGPYSNQPQHV.